Below are 18 T cell receptor beta chains sequenced from a single sample in a study of monozygotic twins with inflammatory bowel disease (dated by TCRdb to the late 2010s). Library preparation used 5' RACE. The sequencer was an Illumina HiSeq 2500. Through TCRdb reprocessing, the reads give one entry per CDR3 protein sequence; DNA is omitted. In this sample's table one finds over 90,000 distinct CDR3 sequences. The ten largest account for roughly 1.9% of the sample. The sequencing sample was made of blood. The origin of the receptors is a human donor with ulcerative colitis or Crohn's disease, or a healthy co-twin of an affected twin (not recorded which).

The V call is TRBV5-1, the J call TRBJ2-3; without DNA, the TCRdb call of TRBD1 cannot be checked. From germline, CDR1 is SGHRS and CDR2 YFSETQ. This CDR3 spans 16 amino acids. The CDR3 loop is CASQPRVGTSTDTQYF.

This chain joins TRBV7-9 and TRBJ1-4; checking the TCRdb D call of TRBD1 is not possible without DNA. CDR1 and CDR2 from the germline V gene are SEHNR and FQNEAQ (reference sequence). There are 14 residues in the CDR3. CDR3 protein: CASSFGGAGEKLFF.

The chain carries TRBV7-9 and TRBJ1-2. CDR1 and CDR2 from the germline V gene are SEHNR and FQNEAQ (reference sequence). The CDR3 loop spans 13 amino acids. CDR3: CASSVQKKYGYTF.

The CDR3 reads CASSSGDQETQYF. The chain is built from TRBV5-1 and TRBJ2-5; with no DNA, the TCRdb D assignment of TRBD1 cannot be verified. Germline values: CDR1 SGHRS, CDR2 YFSETQ. The CDR3 runs to 13 residues. Full variable domain (remainder filled in from reference TRBV5-1 and TRBJ2-5): KAGVTQTPRYLIKTRGQQVTLSCSPISGHRSVSWYQQTPGQGLQFLFEYFSETQRNKGNFPGRFSGRQFSNSRSEMNVSTLELGDSALYLCASSSGDQETQYFGPGTRLLVL.

The genes are TRBV4-3 and TRBJ1-5; the TCRdb call, TRBD1, lacks DNA for checking. Germline CDR1 is LGHNA and CDR2 is YSLEER. This CDR3 is 15 amino acids long. This CDR3 reads CASSQDWGGNQPQHF.

CDR3 sequence reads: CASSLEDYEQYF. V usage is TRBV7-8 and J usage is TRBJ2-7. The CDR3 length is 12 residues. Germline V gene sequence: CDR1 SGHVS, CDR2 FQNEAQ. Using reference TRBV7-8 and TRBJ2-7 for the parts outside the CDR3, the full variable domain is GAGVSQSPRYKVAKRGQDVALRCDPISGHVSLFWYQQALGQGPEFLTYFQNEAQLDKSGLPSDRFFAERPEGSVSTLKIQRTQQEDSAVYLCASSLEDYEQYFGPGTRLTVT.

The chain combines TRBV6-1 with TRBJ1-5. The CDR3 consists of 17 residues. Germline V CDR1 and CDR2: MNHNS, SASEGT. The CDR3 protein is CASRPKPTQYSNQPQHF.

V and J are TRBV5-4 and TRBJ2-4; checking the TCRdb D call of TRBD2 is not possible without DNA. Germline values: CDR1 SGHNT, CDR2 YYREEE (reference sequence). The CDR3 loop spans 18 amino acids. The CDR3 sequence is CASGPGASGSSAKNIQYF.

V is TRBV11-3 and J is TRBJ2-2; without DNA, the TCRdb call of TRBD1 cannot be checked. This CDR3 contains 14 residues. Germline V gene data show CDR1 as SGHNT and CDR2 as YENEEA. This CDR3 reads CASRRQGYTGELFF.

The chain couples TRBV6-2 or TRBV6-3 to TRBJ2-3; absent DNA, TCRdb's TRBD2 call cannot be checked. The CDR3 is 17 residues long. Germline values: CDR1 MNHEY, CDR2 SVGEGT. CDR3 region: CASSNIYPGLVADTQYF.

The chain combines TRBV7-2 with TRBJ2-7; the TCRdb D gene call, TRBD2, has no DNA to confirm it. Germline V lookup: CDR1 SGHTA, CDR2 FQGNSA. The length of the CDR3 is 16 residues. The CDR3 here is CASSLALLSGSYEQYF.

The chain joins TRBV7-8 to TRBJ2-5. The CDR3 consists of 15 residues. CDR1 is SGHVS, CDR2 FQNEAQ, per germline. This chain's CDR3 is CASSLAERPGETQYF.

V usage is TRBV7-2 and J usage is TRBJ2-5; the D call from TCRdb, TRBD1, cannot be confirmed without DNA. The CDR3 sequence is 14 residues long. Germline V gives CDR1 SGHTA, CDR2 FQGNSA. This chain's CDR3 is CASSLSFTGETQYF.

The chain recombines TRBV3-1 with TRBJ2-5; as DNA is missing, the TRBD2 call by TCRdb cannot be tested. CDR3 length: 15 amino acids. Per the germline V gene, CDR1 is LGHDT and CDR2 is YNNKEL (reference sequence). The CDR3 loop reads CASSQEGREWETQYF.

The chain links TRBV7-2 to TRBJ2-7; the TCRdb call, TRBD2, lacks DNA for checking. The germline gives CDR1 SGHTA, CDR2 FQGNSA. The CDR3 totals 15 residues. CDR3 in amino acids: CASSYTAGGSYEQYF.

V usage is TRBV6-1 and J usage is TRBJ2-7; TCRdb proposes TRBD2, but this gene call is untestable without DNA. CDR3 size: 15 residues. Germline V CDR1 and CDR2: MNHNS, SASEGT. CDR3: CASRETSGTTYEQYF.

This chain's CDR3 is CASSLAVPTRSNQPQHF. V is TRBV7-8 and J is TRBJ1-5; TCRdb calls TRBD1, which cannot be checked without DNA. CDR3 length: 17 amino acids. CDR1 is SGHVS and CDR2 is FQNEAQ in the germline V gene.

This rearrangement joins TRBV20-1 to TRBJ2-7; TCRdb calls TRBD1, which cannot be checked without DNA. The CDR3 runs 17 residues. Germline CDR1 and CDR2: DFQATT and SNEGSKA (reference sequence). CDR3 loop: CSATDKIGTGSSYEQYF.